This T cell receptor (beta chain) was recovered during a study of OX40 agonist ivuxolimab in advanced cancers. Turning to the study itself: Patients got intravenous ivuxolimab at 0.01 to 10 mg/kg every 2 weeks. Dose-escalation subjects each had hepatocellular carcinoma, melanoma, renal cell or head and neck cancer. Whole-study results and caveats: On average, CD8+ T cells showed a greater number of expanded clones than CD4+. By week 6 at 0.1 to 3.0 mg/kg, blood CD4+ and CD8+ T cells had expanded clonally.

Method: immunoSEQ multiplex PCR; TCRdb's copy keeps in-frame clones and lacks some. The data show tens of thousands of clones, approximately 80% seen once. In regard to this clone: Its antigen is unidentified.

CDR1 is LNHDA and CDR2 is SQIVND in the germline V gene (reference sequence). There are 12 residues in the CDR3. V shed 7 bases and J 8 bases; nucleotides not matched to a gene: 5. The material was CD4+ or CD8+ T cells sorted from blood, obtained in a trial of the OX40 agonist ivuxolimab. V usage is TRBV19 and J usage is TRBJ1-2; 9 bases are shared with TRBD1. This TCR derives from an adult with an advanced solid tumor such as melanoma, head and neck, liver or kidney cancer. The CDR3 coding sequence is TGTGCCAGTACGGACAGGGGAAGGGGCTACACCTTC. This encodes CASTDRGRGYTF.